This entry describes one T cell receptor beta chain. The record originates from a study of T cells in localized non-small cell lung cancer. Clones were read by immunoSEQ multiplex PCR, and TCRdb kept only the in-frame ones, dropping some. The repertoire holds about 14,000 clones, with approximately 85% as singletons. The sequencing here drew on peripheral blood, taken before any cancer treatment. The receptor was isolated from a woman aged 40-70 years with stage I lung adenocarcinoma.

CDR3 residues: CASKRGSGGAYNEQFF. The CDR3 DNA reads TGTGCCAGCAAAAGGGGAAGCGGGGGCGCCTACAATGAGCAGTTCTTC. The J gene is TRBJ2-1, the V gene TRBV27; 8 nucleotides agree with TRBD2. Looked up from germline, CDR1 is MNHEY and CDR2 is SMNVEV (reference sequence). This CDR3 has 16 residues. V gave up 7 bases and J gave up 2 bases; unmatched junction bases: 10.